This T cell receptor beta chain appears in the sequencing data of a study of shared clonotypes between healthy human individuals. Overall study findings and caveats: In contrast to clonotypes shared by all four donors, non-shared clonotypes had lower generation probabilities. Investigators expected sequencing depth to affect clonotype sharing among donors.

The DNA input per sorted-subset replicate PCR was roughly 210 ng, corresponding to some 30,000 T cell genomes. TCRdb's table, derived via immunoSEQ multiplex PCR, lists solely in-frame clones and lacks some. The repertoire has over 2 million clones, 85% to 95% of them found once; the top ten carry 1% to 1.3%. From germline, CDR1 is KGHSH and CDR2 LQKENI. The CDR3 has 15 amino acids. V lost 0 bases and J lost 3, with 12 bases in between. Terminally differentiated effector memory CD45RA+ cells were excluded by CCR7 positive selection of CD45RO-negative cells. Recent vaccinations or acute infections were absent in the healthy HIV-negative adult donors. Comment on this clone: Its specificity is not known.

The sample consisted of naive CD8+ T cells sorted from blood. This sequence was found in a man younger than 35 in good health. This chain uses TRBV18 with TRBJ2-7, with D perhaps TRBD2 (5 bases). The CDR3 is CASSPPDGRGYEQYF. The DNA for the CDR3 is TGTGCCAGCTCACCACCGGACGGACGGGGCTACGAGCAGTACTTC.